What follows describes a single T cell receptor beta chain. This sample stems from a study of T cell changes during pregnancy in multiple sclerosis. V gave up 4 bases and J gave up 0 bases, with 22 bases separating them. CDR1 is LGHNT and CDR2 is FRNRAP in the germline V gene. CDR3 length: 19 amino acids. Measured with immunoSEQ multiplex PCR; TCRdb has only the in-frame clones, and not every one. Of 50,000 to 75,000 clones detected, around 92% appear once; the ten largest clones hold approximately 2%. The chain couples TRBV12-5 to TRBJ1-5, with a weak D call TRBD1 (5 bases). The TCR comes from a female donor in good health, enrolled as a control in a pregnancy study. The sample consisted of peripheral blood, taken in the third trimester of pregnancy. The CDR3 bases are TGTGCTAGTGGTTACGTCGTAAAGGGGTTACCCCGTAGCAATCAGCCCCAGCATTTT. It translates to CASGYVVKGLPRSNQPQHF.